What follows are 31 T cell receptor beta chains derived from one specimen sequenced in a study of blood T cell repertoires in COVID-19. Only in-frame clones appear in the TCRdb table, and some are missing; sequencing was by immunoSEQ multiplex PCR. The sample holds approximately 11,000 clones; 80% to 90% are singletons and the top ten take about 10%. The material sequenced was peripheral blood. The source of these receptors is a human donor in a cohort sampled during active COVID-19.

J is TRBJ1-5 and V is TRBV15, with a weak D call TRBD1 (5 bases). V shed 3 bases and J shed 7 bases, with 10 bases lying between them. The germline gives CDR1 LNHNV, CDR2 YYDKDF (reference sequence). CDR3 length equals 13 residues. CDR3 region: CATSSQGGQPQHF. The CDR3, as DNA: TGTGCCACCAGCAGCCAGGGAGGGCAGCCCCAGCATTTT.

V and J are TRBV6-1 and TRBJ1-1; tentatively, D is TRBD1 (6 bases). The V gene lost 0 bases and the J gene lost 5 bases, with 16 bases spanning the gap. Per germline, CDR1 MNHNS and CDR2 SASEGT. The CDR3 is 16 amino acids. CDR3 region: CASSEALQGMGTEAFF. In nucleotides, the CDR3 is TGTGCCAGCAGTGAAGCGCTTCAGGGGATGGGTACTGAAGCTTTCTTT.

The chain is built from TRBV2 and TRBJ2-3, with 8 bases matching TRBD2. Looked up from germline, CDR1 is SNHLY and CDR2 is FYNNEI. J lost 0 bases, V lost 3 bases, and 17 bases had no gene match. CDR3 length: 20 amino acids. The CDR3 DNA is TGTGCCAGCAGTGACGTCAGCGGGGGCACTACCCGCCTTAGCACAGATACGCAGTATTTT. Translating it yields CASSDVSGGTTRLSTDTQYF.

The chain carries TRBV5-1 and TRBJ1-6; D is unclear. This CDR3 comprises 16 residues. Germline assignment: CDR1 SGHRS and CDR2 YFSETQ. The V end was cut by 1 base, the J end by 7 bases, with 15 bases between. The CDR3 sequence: CASSLNSPGLNSPLHF. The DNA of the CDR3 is TGCGCCAGCAGCTTGAACTCTCCGGGGTTGAATTCACCCCTCCACTTT.

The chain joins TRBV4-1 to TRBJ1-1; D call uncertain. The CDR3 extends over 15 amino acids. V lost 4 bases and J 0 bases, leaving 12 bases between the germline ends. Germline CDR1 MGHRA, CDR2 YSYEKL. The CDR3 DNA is TGCGCCAGCAGCCCACTCGGGAGAATGAACACTGAAGCTTTCTTT. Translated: CASSPLGRMNTEAFF.

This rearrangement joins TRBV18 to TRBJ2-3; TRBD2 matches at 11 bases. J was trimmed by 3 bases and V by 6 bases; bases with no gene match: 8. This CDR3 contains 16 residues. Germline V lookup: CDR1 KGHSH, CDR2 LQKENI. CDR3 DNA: TGTGCCAGCTCCTCTCTAGCGGGGGGAGAAACAGATACGCAGTATTTT. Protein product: CASSSLAGGETDTQYF.

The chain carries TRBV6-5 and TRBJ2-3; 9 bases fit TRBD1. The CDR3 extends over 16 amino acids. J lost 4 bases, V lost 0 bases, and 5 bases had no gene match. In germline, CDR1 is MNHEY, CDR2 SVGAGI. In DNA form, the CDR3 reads TGTGCCAGCAGTTACTCTCCCCGACAGGGGGCAGATACGCAGTATTTT. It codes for CASSYSPRQGADTQYF.

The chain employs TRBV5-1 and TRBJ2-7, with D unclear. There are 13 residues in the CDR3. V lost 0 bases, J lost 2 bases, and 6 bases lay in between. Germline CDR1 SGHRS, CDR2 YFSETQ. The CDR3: CASSLGHPYEQYF. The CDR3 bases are TGCGCCAGCAGCTTGGGACACCCCTACGAGCAGTACTTC.

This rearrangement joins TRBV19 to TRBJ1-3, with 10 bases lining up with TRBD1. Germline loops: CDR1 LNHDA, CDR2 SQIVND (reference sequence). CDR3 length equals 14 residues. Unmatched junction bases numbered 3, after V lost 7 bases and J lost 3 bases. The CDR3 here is CASIRTGGGNTIYF. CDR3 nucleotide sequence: TGTGCCAGTATCCGGACAGGGGGTGGAAACACCATATATTTT.

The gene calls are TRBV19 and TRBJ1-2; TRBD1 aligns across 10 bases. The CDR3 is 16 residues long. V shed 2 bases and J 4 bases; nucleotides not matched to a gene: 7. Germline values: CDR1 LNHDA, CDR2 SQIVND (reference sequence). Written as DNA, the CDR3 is TGTGCCAGTAGTATACTCTCGACAGGGGGCAGCTATGGCTACACCTTC. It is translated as CASSILSTGGSYGYTF.

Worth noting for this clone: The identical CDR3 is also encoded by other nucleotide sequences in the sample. CDR3: CASSLGQPNTEAFF. The CDR3 region has the DNA TGCGCCAGCAGCTTGGGACAGCCGAACACTGAAGCTTTCTTT. The gene calls are TRBV5-1 and TRBJ1-1; D might be TRBD1 (5 bases). The CDR3 totals 14 residues. CDR1 and CDR2 (germline): SGHRS, YFSETQ. The V end lost 0 bases, the J end lost 1 base, and 7 bases lay between the germline ends.

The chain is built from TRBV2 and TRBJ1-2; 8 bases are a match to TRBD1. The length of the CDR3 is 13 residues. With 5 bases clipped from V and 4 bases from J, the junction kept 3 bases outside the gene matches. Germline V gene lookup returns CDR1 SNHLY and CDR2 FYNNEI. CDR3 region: CASSQGAGYGYTF. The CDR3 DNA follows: TGTGCCAGCAGTCAGGGGGCTGGCTATGGCTACACCTTC.

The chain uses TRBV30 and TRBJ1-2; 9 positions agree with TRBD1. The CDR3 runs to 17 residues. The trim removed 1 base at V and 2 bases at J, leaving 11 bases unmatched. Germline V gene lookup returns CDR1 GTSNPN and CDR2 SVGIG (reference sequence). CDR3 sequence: CAWSAIPGTGKNYGYTF. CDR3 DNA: TGTGCCTGGAGTGCCATTCCCGGGACAGGGAAAAACTATGGCTACACCTTC.

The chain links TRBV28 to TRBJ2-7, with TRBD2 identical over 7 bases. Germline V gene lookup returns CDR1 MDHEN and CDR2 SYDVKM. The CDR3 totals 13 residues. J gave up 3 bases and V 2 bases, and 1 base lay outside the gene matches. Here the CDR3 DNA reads TGTGCCAGCAGTTTAACGGGGGGCTACGAGCAGTACTTC. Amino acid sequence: CASSLTGGYEQYF.

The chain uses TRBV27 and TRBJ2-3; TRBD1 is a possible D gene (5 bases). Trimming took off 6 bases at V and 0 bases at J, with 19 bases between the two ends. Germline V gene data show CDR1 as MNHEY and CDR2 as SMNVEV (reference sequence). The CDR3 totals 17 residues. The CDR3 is CASSVSATAASTDTQYF. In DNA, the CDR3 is TGTGCCAGCAGCGTGAGCGCGACAGCCGCTAGCACAGATACGCAGTATTTT.

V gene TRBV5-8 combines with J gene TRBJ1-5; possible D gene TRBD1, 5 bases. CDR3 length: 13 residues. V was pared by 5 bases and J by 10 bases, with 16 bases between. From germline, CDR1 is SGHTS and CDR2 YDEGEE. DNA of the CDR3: TGTGCCAGCAGGGGGCGGGGTATCAATCCCCAGCATTTT. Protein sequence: CASRGRGINPQHF.

The DNA of the CDR3 is TGTGCCAGCAGCTCCACTAGCGGGGTTTACAATGAGCAGTTCTTC. It is translated as CASSSTSGVYNEQFF. The chain uses TRBV5-5 and TRBJ2-1; TRBD2 matches at 10 bases. From germline, CDR1 is SGHKS and CDR2 YYEKEE (reference sequence). The CDR3 has 15 amino acids. The junction had 4 bases not matched to a gene; V was cut back by 3 bases and J by 4 bases.

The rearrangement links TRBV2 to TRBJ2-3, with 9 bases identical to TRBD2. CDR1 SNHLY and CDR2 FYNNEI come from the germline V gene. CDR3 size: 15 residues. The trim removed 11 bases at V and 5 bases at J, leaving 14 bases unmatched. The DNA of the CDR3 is TGTGCCTCCTCGTCGGCGGGGGGGCCCGGAGATACGCAGTATTTT. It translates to CASSSAGGPGDTQYF.

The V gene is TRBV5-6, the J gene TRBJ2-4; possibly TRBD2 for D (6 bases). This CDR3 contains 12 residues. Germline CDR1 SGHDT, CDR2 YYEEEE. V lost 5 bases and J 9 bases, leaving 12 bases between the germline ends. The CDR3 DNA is TGTGCCAGCAGTTATAGAGCGGGCATTCAGTACTTC. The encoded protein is CASSYRAGIQYF.

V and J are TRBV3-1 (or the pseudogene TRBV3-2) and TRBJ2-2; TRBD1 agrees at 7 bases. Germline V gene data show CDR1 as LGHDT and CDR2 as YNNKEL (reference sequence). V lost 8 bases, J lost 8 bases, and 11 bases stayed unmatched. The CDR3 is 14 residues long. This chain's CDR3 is CASRSRGTRGELFF. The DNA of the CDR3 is TGTGCCAGCCGGTCCAGGGGGACCAGGGGGGAGCTGTTTTTT.

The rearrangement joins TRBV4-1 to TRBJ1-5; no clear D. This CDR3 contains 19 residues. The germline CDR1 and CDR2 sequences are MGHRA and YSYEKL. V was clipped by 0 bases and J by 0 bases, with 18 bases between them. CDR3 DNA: TGCGCCAGCAGCCAAGAGTTTCAGAGGAGAGGGCTTAGCAATCAGCCCCAGCATTTT. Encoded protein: CASSQEFQRRGLSNQPQHF.

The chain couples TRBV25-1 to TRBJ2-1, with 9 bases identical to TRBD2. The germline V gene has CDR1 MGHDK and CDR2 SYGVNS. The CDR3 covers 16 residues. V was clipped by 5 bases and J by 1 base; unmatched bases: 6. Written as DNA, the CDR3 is TGTGCCAGCAGTTCCAGCGGGGGGACTTCCTACAATGAGCAGTTCTTC. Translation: CASSSSGGTSYNEQFF.

CDR3 in amino acids: CASSVVGTGVTGELFF. In DNA form, the CDR3 reads TGTGCCAGCAGCGTAGTGGGGACAGGGGTGACCGGGGAGCTGTTTTTT. The chain couples TRBV9 to TRBJ2-2, with 10 bases that match TRBD1. CDR3 length: 16 amino acids. The germline V gene has CDR1 SGDLS and CDR2 YYNGEE. The J segment lost 5 bases and the V segment lost 0 bases, leaving 4 bases of the junction unmatched.

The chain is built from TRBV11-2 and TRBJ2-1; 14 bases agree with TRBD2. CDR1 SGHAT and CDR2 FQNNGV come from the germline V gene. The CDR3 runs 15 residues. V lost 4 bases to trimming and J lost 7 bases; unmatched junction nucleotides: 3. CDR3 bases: TGTGCCAGCAGCTCAGGACTAGCGGGGGGAAATGAGCAGTTCTTC. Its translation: CASSSGLAGGNEQFF.

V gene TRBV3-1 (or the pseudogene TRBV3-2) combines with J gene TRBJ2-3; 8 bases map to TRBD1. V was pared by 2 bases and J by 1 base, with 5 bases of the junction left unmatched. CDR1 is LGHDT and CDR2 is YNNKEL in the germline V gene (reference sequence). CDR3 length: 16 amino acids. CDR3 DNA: TGTGCCAGCAGCCAAACACAGGGGGTCGGCACAGATACGCAGTATTTT. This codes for CASSQTQGVGTDTQYF.

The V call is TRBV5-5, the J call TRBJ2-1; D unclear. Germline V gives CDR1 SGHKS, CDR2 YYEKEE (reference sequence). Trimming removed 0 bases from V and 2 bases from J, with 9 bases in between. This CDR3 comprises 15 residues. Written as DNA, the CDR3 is TGTGCCAGCAGCTTGGCATCTAGGACCTACAATGAGCAGTTCTTC. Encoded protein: CASSLASRTYNEQFF.

CDR3 sequence (DNA): TGTGCCAGCAGCAGCTATGTTGGCTACACCTTC. This codes for CASSSYVGYTF. The rearrangement uses TRBV5-6 and TRBJ1-2; D gene ambiguous. The germline gives CDR1 SGHDT, CDR2 YYEEEE. V dropped 4 bases and J dropped 7 bases, with 8 bases sitting between them. The CDR3 covers 11 residues.

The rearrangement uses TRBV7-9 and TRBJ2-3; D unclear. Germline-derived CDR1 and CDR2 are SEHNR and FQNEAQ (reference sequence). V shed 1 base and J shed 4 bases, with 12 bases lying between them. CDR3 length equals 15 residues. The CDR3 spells CASSLVQPPADTQYF. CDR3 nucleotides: TGTGCCAGCAGCTTAGTACAGCCTCCCGCAGATACGCAGTATTTT.

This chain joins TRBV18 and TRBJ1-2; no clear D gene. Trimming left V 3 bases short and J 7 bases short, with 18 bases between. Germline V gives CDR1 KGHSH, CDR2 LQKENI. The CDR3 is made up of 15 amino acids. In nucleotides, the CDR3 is TGTGCCAGCTCACCTAGAGGGCCCCAGCGGGCTGGCTACACCTTC. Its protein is CASSPRGPQRAGYTF.

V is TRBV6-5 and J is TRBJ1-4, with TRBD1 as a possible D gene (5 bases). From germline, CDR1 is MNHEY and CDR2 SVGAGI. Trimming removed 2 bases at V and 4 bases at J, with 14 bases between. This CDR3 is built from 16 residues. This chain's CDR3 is CASSYTAGLNNEKLFF. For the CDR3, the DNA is TGTGCCAGCAGTTACACCGCGGGACTGAATAATGAAAAACTGTTTTTT.

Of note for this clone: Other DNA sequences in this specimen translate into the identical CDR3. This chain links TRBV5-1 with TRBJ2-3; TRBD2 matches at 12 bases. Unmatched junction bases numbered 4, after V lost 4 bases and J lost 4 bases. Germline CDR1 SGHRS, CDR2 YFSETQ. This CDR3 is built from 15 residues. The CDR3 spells CASSLTSGGADTQYF. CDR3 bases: TGCGCCAGCAGCCTGACTAGCGGGGGCGCAGATACGCAGTATTTT. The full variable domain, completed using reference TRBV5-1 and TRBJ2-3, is KAGVTQTPRYLIKTRGQQVTLSCSPISGHRSVSWYQQTPGQGLQFLFEYFSETQRNKGNFPGRFSGRQFSNSRSEMNVSTLELGDSALYLCASSLTSGGADTQYFGPGTRLTVL.